This paragraph reports one T cell receptor beta chain. Its antigen remains unknown. Trimming cost V 3 bases and J 4 bases; bases outside gene matches: 5. The germline V gene encodes CDR1 LNHDA and CDR2 SQIVND (reference sequence). The CDR3 runs 14 residues. Isolated RNA was reverse transcribed in full, so expressed TCRB transcripts were sequenced. Profiling relied on immunoSEQ multiplex PCR, and the TCRdb table lists in-frame clones only, not all of them. The data hold approximately 200,000 clones, with around 9.6% observed a single time. The source of the sample is a study of beta chain features in type 1 diabetes. In the study overall: When patients were set against healthy donors, age, gender and cell yields were similar.

Study-wide findings and caveats: A potential PCR bias toward shorter templates would be equal in patient and control samples. Across all four CD4+ subsets, people with type 1 diabetes showed modestly shorter TCRB CDR3s. The study found fewer insertions and more deletions at VDJ junctions in type 1 diabetes patients.

The source material was naive CD4+ T cells from blood. The sequence was obtained from a woman between 18 and 29 years old in good health. V and J are TRBV19 and TRBJ2-5, with 7 bases lining up with TRBD2. DNA for the CDR3: TGTGCCAGTAGTATTCAAGGCGGGAGAGAGACCCAGTACTTC. It yields the protein CASSIQGGRETQYF.